This T cell receptor (beta chain) originates from a study of CD8 T cells in ankylosing spondylitis. CDR3 length: 12 amino acids. CDR1 and CDR2 (germline): SGHTA, FQGNSA. V gave up 5 bases and J gave up 10 bases, with 12 bases separating them. TCRdb re-called the 5' RACE reads through MiXCR, storing one row per CDR3 protein. The table lists approximately 220,000 distinct CDR3 sequences, roughly 24% of them singletons. Input material: blood, either unsorted or a sorted T cell fraction (not recorded which). The rearrangement joins TRBV7-2 to TRBJ2-1; no definite D call. The receptor comes from a male donor with ankylosing spondylitis or in good health (not recorded which). The CDR3 here is CASSAYAREQFF. The CDR3 DNA is TGTGCCAGCAGCGCGTACGCCCGCGAGCAGTTCTTC.